The present T cell receptor (beta chain) was sequenced within a study of blood T cell repertoires in COVID-19. Study information: The United States, Italy and Spain supplied acute and convalescent COVID-19 samples.

Authors' methods: Amplification of reference gene primers was used by the study to estimate nucleated cell counts. Profiled with immunoSEQ multiplex PCR; TCRdb holds only in-frame clones, not every one. The V and J calls and clone size come from that table; D and trimming were worked out from the DNA. The sample yields approximately 230,000 clones, roughly 85% seen once. The germline V gene encodes CDR1 LGHDT and CDR2 YNNKEL (reference sequence). Trimming cost V 6 bases and J 2 bases, with 17 bases left between them. The CDR3 extends over 15 amino acids. This chain links TRBV3-1 (or the pseudogene TRBV3-2) with TRBJ2-7; TRBD1 might be the D (5 bases). The TCR originated in a man between 18 and 35 years old with active or convalescent COVID-19. The specimen was peripheral blood. Here the CDR3 reads CASRLGPGITYEQYF. CDR3 bases: TGTGCCAGCAGGTTGGGGCCAGGGATCACCTACGAGCAGTACTTC.